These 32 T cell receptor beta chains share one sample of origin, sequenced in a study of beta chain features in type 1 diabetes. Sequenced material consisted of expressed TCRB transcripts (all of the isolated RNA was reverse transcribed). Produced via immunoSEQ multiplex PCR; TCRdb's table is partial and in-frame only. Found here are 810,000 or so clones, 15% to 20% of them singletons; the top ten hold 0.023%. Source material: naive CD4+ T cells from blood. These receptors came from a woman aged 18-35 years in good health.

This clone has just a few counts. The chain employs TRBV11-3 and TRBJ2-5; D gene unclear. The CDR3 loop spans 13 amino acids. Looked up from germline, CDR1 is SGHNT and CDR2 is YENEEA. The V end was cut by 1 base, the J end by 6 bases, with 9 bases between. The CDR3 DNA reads TGTGCCAGCAGCTTAGTGGGTAGCCAGACCCAGTACTTC. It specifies CASSLVGSQTQYF.

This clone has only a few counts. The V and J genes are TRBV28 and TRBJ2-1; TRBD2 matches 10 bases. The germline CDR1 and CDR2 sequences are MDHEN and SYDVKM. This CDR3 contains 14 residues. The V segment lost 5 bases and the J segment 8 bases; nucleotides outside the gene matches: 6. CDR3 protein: CASSLAGAGDEQFF. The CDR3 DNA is TGTGCCAGCAGTCTAGCGGGAGCAGGCGATGAGCAGTTCTTC.

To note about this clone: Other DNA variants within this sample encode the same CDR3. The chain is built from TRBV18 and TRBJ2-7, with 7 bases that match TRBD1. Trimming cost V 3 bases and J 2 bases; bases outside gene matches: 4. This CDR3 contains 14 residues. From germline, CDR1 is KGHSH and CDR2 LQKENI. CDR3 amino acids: CASSPGTATYEQYF. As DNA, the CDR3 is TGTGCCAGCTCACCGGGGACAGCGACCTACGAGCAGTACTTC.

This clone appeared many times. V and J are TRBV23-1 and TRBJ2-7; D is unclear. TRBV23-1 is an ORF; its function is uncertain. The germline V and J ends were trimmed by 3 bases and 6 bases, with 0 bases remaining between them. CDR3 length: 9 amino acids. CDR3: CASSHEQYF. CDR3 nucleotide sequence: TGCGCCAGCAGTCACGAGCAGTACTTC.

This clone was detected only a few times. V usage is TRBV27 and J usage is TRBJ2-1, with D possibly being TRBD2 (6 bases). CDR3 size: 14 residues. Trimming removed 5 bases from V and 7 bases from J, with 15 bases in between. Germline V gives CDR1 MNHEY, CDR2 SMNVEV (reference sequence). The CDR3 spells CASSAIRLGNEQFF. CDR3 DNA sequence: TGTGCCAGCAGTGCAATTCGACTAGGGAATGAGCAGTTCTTC.

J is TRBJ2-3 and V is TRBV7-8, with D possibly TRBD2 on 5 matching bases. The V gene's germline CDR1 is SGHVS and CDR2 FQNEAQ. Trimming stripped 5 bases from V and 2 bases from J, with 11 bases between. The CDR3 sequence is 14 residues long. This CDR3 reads CASSETTPTDTQYF. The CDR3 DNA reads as TGTGCCAGCAGCGAGACTACACCCACAGATACGCAGTATTTT.

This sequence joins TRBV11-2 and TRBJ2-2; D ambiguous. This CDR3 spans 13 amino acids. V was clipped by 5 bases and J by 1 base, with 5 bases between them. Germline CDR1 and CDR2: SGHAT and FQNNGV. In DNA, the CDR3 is TGTGCCAGCAGCCATAGGAACACCGGGGAGCTGTTTTTT. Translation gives CASSHRNTGELFF.

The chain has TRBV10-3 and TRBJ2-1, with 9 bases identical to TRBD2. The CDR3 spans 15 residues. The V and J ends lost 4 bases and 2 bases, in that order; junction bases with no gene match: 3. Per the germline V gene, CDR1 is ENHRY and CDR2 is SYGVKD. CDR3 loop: CAISAGTSPYNEQFF. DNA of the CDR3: TGTGCCATCAGTGCCGGGACTAGCCCCTACAATGAGCAGTTCTTC.

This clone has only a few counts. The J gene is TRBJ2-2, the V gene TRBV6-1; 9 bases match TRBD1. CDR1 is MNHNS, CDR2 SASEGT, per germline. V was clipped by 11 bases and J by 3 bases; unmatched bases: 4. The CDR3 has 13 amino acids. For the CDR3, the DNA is TGTGCCGGCCGACAGGGGGACACCGGGGAGCTGTTTTTT. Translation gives CAGRQGDTGELFF.

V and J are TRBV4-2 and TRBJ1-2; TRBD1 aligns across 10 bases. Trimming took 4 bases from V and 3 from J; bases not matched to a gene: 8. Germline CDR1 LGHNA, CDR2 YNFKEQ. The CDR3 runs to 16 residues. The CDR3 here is CASSRNPGQGHYGYTF. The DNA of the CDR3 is TGTGCCAGCAGCCGCAACCCGGGACAGGGGCACTATGGCTACACCTTC.

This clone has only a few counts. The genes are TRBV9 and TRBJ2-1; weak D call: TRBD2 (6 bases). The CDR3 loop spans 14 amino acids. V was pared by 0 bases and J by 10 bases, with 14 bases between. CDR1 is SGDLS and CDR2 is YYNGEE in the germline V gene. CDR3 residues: CASSVGRERKEQFF. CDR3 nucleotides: TGTGCCAGCAGCGTAGGGAGGGAGCGAAAGGAGCAGTTCTTC.

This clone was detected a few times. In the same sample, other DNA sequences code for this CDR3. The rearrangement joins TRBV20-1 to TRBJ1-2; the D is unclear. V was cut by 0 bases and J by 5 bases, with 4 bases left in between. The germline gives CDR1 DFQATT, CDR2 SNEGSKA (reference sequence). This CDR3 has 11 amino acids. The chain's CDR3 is CSAREVYGYTF. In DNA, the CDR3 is TGCAGTGCTAGAGAAGTGTATGGCTACACCTTC.

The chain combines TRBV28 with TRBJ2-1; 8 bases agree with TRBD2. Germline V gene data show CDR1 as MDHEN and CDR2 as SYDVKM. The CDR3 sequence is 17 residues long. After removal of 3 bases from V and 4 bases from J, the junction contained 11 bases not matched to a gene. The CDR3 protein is CASSFREGVSGYNEQFF. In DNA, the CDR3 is TGTGCCAGCAGTTTCCGGGAGGGCGTTTCGGGATACAATGAGCAGTTCTTC.

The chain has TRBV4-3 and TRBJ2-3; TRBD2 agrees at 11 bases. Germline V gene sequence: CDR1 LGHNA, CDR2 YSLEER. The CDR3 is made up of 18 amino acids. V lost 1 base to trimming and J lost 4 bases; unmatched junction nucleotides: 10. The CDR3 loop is CASSQAGTSGSAPDTQYF. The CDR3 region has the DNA TGCGCCAGCAGCCAAGCGGGAACTAGCGGGAGTGCCCCAGATACGCAGTATTTT.

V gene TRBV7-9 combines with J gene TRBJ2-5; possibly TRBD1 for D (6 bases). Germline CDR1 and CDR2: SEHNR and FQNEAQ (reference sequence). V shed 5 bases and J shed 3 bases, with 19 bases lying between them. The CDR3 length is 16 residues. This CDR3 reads CASSPQGRRGKETQYF. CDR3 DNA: TGTGCCAGCAGCCCACAGGGTCGGAGAGGTAAAGAGACCCAGTACTTC.

CDR3 DNA sequence: TGTGCCAGCAGCCAACTACAGGGGGCCTTAAGATATAGCAATCAGCCCCAGCATTTT. Translating it yields CASSQLQGALRYSNQPQHF. This chain uses TRBV28 with TRBJ1-5, with 9 bases fitting TRBD1. Trimming removed 6 bases from V and 0 bases from J; junction bases left unmatched: 15. The CDR3 extends over 19 amino acids. CDR1 and CDR2 (germline): MDHEN, SYDVKM.

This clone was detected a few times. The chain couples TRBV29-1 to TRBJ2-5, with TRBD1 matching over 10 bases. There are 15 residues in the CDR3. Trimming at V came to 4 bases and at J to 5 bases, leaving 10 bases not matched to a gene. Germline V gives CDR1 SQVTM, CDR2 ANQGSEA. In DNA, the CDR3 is TGCAGCGTTGGGGCCGGGACAGGGGTCCGGGAGACCCAGTACTTC. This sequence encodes CSVGAGTGVRETQYF.

CDR3 amino acids: CASSITLAGGLGRQFF. The CDR3 region has the DNA TGTGCCAGCAGCATTACCCTGGCGGGAGGGCTGGGGCGGCAGTTCTTC. This sequence joins TRBV11-2 and TRBJ2-1; 9 bases fit TRBD2. V dropped 5 bases and J dropped 12; count of bases not matched to a gene: 17. Germline-derived CDR1 and CDR2 are SGHAT and FQNNGV. The CDR3 length is 16 residues.

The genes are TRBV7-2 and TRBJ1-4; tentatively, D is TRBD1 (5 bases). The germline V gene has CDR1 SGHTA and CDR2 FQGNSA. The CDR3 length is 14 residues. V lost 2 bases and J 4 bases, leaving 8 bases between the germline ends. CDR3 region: CASSLRQINEKLFF. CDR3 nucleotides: TGTGCCAGCAGCTTACGACAGATTAATGAAAAACTGTTTTTT.

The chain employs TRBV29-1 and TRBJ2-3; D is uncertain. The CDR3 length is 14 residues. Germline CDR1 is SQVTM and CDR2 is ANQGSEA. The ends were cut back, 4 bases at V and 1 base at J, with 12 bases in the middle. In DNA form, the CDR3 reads TGCAGCGTTGGACAAGTTTCTCGCACAGATACGCAGTATTTT. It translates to CSVGQVSRTDTQYF.

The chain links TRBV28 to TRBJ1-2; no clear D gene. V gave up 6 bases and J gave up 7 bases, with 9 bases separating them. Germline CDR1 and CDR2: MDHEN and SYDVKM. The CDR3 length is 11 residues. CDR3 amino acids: CASSSRAGYTF. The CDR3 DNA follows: TGTGCCAGCAGCTCTCGGGCTGGCTACACCTTC.

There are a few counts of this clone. The CDR3 is CASSHNPRTGDIYGYTF. The CDR3, as DNA: TGTGCCAGCAGCCACAACCCTAGGACAGGCGACATCTATGGCTACACCTTC. The chain combines TRBV4-2 with TRBJ1-2, with TRBD1 matching over 7 bases. Losses at the gene ends were 3 bases for V and 4 bases for J; bases not matched to a gene: 14. This CDR3 spans 17 amino acids. The germline gives CDR1 LGHNA, CDR2 YNFKEQ.

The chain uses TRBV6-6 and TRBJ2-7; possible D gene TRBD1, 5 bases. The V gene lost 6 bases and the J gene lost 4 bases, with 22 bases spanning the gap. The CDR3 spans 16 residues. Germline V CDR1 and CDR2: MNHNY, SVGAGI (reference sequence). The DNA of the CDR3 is TGTGCCAGCAGGTCTACCTACGGAGACAGAAGGTACGAGCAGTACTTC. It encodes CASRSTYGDRRYEQYF.

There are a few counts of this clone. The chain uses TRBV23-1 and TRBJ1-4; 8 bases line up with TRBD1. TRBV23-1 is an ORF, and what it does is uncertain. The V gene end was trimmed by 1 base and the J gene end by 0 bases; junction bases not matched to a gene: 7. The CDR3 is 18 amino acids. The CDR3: CASSQFYPQGATNEKLFF. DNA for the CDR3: TGCGCCAGCAGTCAATTTTACCCACAGGGGGCAACTAATGAAAAACTGTTTTTT.

CDR3: CASSLSTSGTDTQYF. The CDR3 coding sequence is TGCGCCAGCAGCTTGTCCACTAGCGGCACAGATACGCAGTATTTT. The chain carries TRBV5-1 and TRBJ2-3; TRBD2 matches at 7 bases. The length of the CDR3 is 15 residues. Germline CDR1 SGHRS, CDR2 YFSETQ. J was trimmed by 1 base and V by 1 base; bases with no gene match: 3.

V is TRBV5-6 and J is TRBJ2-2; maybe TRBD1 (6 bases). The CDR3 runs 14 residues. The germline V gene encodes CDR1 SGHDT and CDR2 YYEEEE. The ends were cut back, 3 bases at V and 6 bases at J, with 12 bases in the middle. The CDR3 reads CASSWRTASGELFF. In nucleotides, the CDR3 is TGTGCCAGCAGCTGGAGGACAGCCTCCGGGGAGCTGTTTTTT.

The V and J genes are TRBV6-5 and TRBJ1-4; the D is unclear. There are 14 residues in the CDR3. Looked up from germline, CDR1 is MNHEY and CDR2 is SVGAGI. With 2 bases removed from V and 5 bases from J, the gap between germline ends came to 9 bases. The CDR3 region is CASSYGPGNEKLFF. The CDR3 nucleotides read TGTGCCAGCAGTTACGGTCCGGGGAATGAAAAACTGTTTTTT.

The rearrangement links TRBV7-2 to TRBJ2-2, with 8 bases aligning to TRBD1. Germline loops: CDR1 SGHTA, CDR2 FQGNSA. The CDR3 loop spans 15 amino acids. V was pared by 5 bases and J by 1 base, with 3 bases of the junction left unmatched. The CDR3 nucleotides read TGTGCCAGCAGCCGACAGGGGTTGAACACCGGGGAGCTGTTTTTT. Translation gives CASSRQGLNTGELFF.

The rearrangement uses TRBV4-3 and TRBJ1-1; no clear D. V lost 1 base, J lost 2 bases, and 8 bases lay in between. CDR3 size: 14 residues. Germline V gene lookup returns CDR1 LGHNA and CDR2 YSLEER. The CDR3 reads CASSQAGTNTEAFF. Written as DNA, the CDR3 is TGCGCCAGCAGCCAAGCGGGCACCAACACTGAAGCTTTCTTT.

The CDR3 reads CASSPSGTDRYF. The CDR3 coding sequence is TGTGCCAGCAGTCCCTCCGGGACAGACCGGTACTTC. The gene calls are TRBV6-6 and TRBJ2-7, with 7 bases identical to TRBD1. This CDR3 spans 12 amino acids. Germline V gene lookup returns CDR1 MNHNY and CDR2 SVGAGI (reference sequence). With V trimmed by 5 bases and J by 12 bases, 10 bases remained unmatched.

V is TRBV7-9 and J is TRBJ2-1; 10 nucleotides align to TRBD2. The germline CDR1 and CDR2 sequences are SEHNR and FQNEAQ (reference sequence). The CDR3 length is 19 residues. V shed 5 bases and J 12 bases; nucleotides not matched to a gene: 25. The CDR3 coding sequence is TGTGCCAGCAGCCAGATTTTGCAGTCGGGAGCGGGAGGGTCGGTTGCGCAGTTCTTC. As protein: CASSQILQSGAGGSVAQFF.

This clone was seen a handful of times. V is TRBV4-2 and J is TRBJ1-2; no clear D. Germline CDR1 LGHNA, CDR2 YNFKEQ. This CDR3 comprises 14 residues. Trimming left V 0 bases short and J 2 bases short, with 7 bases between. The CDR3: CASSQDPVNYGYTF. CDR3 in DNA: TGTGCCAGCAGCCAAGACCCCGTAAACTATGGCTACACCTTC.